The 14 T cell receptor beta chains listed next were all sequenced from one sample in a study of blood T cells in healthy people across ages. PCR was performed a second time for roughly 7 to 11 cycles using a sample-barcoded 5' primer and a J-beta primer mix. TCRdb redid the calling of the 5' RACE reads with MiXCR, one entry per CDR3 protein. The data contain about 1,800,000 distinct CDR3 sequences, approximately 28% of them singletons. The sequenced sample was blood. The receptors come from a young woman in good health.

The table lists this clonotype with a few counts. CDR3 protein: CASSLVATYNEQFF. The CDR3 nucleotides are TGTGCCAGCAGCTTGGTGGCGACCTACAATGAGCAGTTCTTC. The chain joins TRBV5-5 to TRBJ2-1; D gene ambiguous. Trimming left V 0 bases short and J 2 bases short, with 6 bases between. Germline V gives CDR1 SGHKS, CDR2 YYEKEE (reference sequence). CDR3 size: 14 residues. Looking up the rest from reference TRBV5-5 and TRBJ2-1 gives the full variable domain: DAGVTQSPTHLIKTRGQQVTLRCSPISGHKSVSWYQQVLGQGPQFIFQYYEKEERGRGNFPDRFSARQFPNYSSELNVNALLLGDSALYLCASSLVATYNEQFFGPGTRLTVL.

The V and J genes are TRBV2 and TRBJ2-5; D remains unclear. The CDR3 sequence is 12 residues long. V lost 4 bases, J lost 4 bases, and 7 bases lay in between. Germline values: CDR1 SNHLY, CDR2 FYNNEI. The chain's CDR3 is CASSAQSETQYF. The CDR3 region has the DNA TGTGCCAGCAGTGCCCAATCAGAGACCCAGTACTTC.

The V gene is TRBV20-1, the J gene TRBJ2-5; tentatively, D is TRBD1 or TRBD2 (6 bases each). Germline lookup yields CDR1 DFQATT and CDR2 SNEGSKA (reference sequence). The V end lost 0 bases, the J end lost 3 bases, and 20 bases lay between the germline ends. The CDR3 consists of 17 residues. The CDR3 DNA sequence: TGCAGTGCTAGAGATGTGGTTCGGGGGCTAGCGAAAGAGACCCAGTACTTC. Protein: CSARDVVRGLAKETQYF.

In this sample, this clonotype turned up a few times. The rearrangement joins TRBV7-9 to TRBJ2-7, with TRBD1 identical over 9 bases. CDR1 SEHNR and CDR2 FQNEAQ come from the germline V gene (reference sequence). CDR3 length: 14 amino acids. V shed 5 bases, J shed 6 bases, and the junction held 8 bases outside the gene matches. CDR3 nucleotides: TGTGCCAGCAGCCCCCAGGACAGGGGAGGCGAGCAGTACTTC. This sequence encodes CASSPQDRGGEQYF.

Note on this clonotype: At one end the junction does not follow the germline gene, possibly because of a read error. The chain carries TRBV15 and TRBJ2-2, with D perhaps TRBD2 (6 bases). The germline CDR1 and CDR2 sequences are LNHNV and YYDKDF (reference sequence). The CDR3 sequence is 14 residues long. The CDR3 loop is CATSRERGTGERFF. DNA for the CDR3: TGTGCCACCAGCAGAGAGCGGGGAACCGGGGAGCGGTTTTTT.

The chain employs TRBV5-1 and TRBJ2-5; TRBD1 might be the D (6 bases). Per germline, CDR1 SGHRS and CDR2 YFSETQ. Trimming pared 2 bases from V and 4 bases from J, leaving 12 bases between. The CDR3 extends over 14 amino acids. The CDR3 protein is CASSFQGRGETQYF. Here the CDR3 DNA reads TGCGCCAGCAGCTTCCAGGGGCGAGGAGAGACCCAGTACTTC.

There are a few counts of this clonotype. This sequence joins TRBV7-9 and TRBJ1-1, with a tentative D call TRBD1 (5 bases). The CDR3 consists of 13 residues. Trimming took 5 bases from V and 11 from J, leaving 18 bases between them. Per germline, CDR1 SEHNR and CDR2 FQNEAQ (reference sequence). The CDR3 protein is CASSIQLRVSAFF. The CDR3 region has the DNA TGTGCCAGCAGCATACAACTCAGGGTGTCTGCTTTCTTT.

About this clonotype itself: A much larger clone sits a single nucleotide away, making a read error possible. This CDR3 reads CTSSENAFNEQFF. CDR3 coding DNA: TGTACCAGCAGTGAAAACGCTTTCAATGAGCAGTTCTTC. V and J are TRBV6-4 and TRBJ2-1; D is uncertain. This CDR3 has 13 amino acids. Germline V gene lookup returns CDR1 MRHNA and CDR2 SNTAGT.

This clonotype was seen at least ten times. The rearrangement joins TRBV19 to TRBJ2-5; D may be TRBD2 (6 bases). CDR3 length: 15 residues. CDR1 and CDR2 (germline): LNHDA, SQIVND (reference sequence). With 6 bases removed from V and 0 bases from J, the gap between germline ends came to 14 bases. CDR3 sequence: CASRTQAGNQETQYF. CDR3 bases: TGTGCCAGTAGAACCCAAGCGGGCAACCAAGAGACCCAGTACTTC.

This clonotype was recorded a few times. This chain joins TRBV20-1 and TRBJ1-1, with 7 bases identical to TRBD1. CDR3 length equals 12 residues. CDR1 is DFQATT and CDR2 is SNEGSKA in the germline V gene (reference sequence). Trimming took 3 bases from V and 7 from J; bases not matched to a gene: 5. CDR3 sequence reads: CSASRGEGEAFF. For the CDR3, the DNA is TGCAGTGCTAGCAGGGGGGAAGGTGAAGCTTTCTTT.

The V call is TRBV7-2, the J call TRBJ2-5; unclear D gene. The length of the CDR3 is 15 residues. Germline loops: CDR1 SGHTA, CDR2 FQGNSA. Trimming cost V 3 bases and J 4 bases, with 15 bases left between them. Here the CDR3 reads CASSFAFRRGETQYF. The DNA of the CDR3 is TGTGCCAGCAGCTTCGCTTTCCGGAGAGGAGAGACCCAGTACTTC.

The J gene is TRBJ2-3, the V gene TRBV2; 10 positions match TRBD1. The CDR3 is 15 amino acids. Unmatched junction bases numbered 10, after V lost 7 bases and J lost 6 bases. CDR1 SNHLY and CDR2 FYNNEI come from the germline V gene. The CDR3 here is CASTLTGGLVDTQYF. The CDR3 nucleotides are TGTGCCAGCACCCTGACAGGGGGCTTAGTGGATACGCAGTATTTT.

The CDR3 DNA reads TGTGCCAGCAGTCCGAGCCCGACTCCTAACTATGGCTACACCTTC. This encodes CASSPSPTPNYGYTF. This chain links TRBV12-3 or TRBV12-4 with TRBJ1-2; D not resolved. Trimming pared 5 bases from V and 0 bases from J, leaving 13 bases between. This CDR3 has 15 amino acids.

This clonotype showed up many times. The V call is TRBV9, the J call TRBJ1-2; D uncertain. Trimming took 0 bases from V and 8 from J, leaving 11 bases between them. There are 13 residues in the CDR3. Germline V gene sequence: CDR1 SGDLS, CDR2 YYNGEE. CDR3 DNA: TGTGCCAGCAGCGTAGGAACAGTAGGCGGCTACACCTTC. This codes for CASSVGTVGGYTF.